These T cell receptor beta chains were read from a single sample in a study of blood T cell repertoires in COVID-19. Profiled with immunoSEQ multiplex PCR; TCRdb holds only in-frame clones, not every one. The data contain some 180,000 clones, 90% of them singletons. The sample was peripheral blood. The receptors come from a man aged 50-60 years with acute or convalescent COVID-19. Each CDR3 is given with its conserved first and last residue. A D gene is named only where the DNA matches it firmly. Clone sizes are given selectively: once, few, many, or a class where the clone is expanded.

J gene: TRBJ2-1
clone size: NA
V gene: TRBV19
D gene: TRBD1
CDR3 protein: CASSMPGQGANEQFF
CDR3 DNA: TGTGCCAGTAGTATGCCGGGACAGGGAGCAAATGAGCAGTTCTTC

J gene: TRBJ1-1
clone size: NA
V gene: TRBV24-1
D gene: NA
CDR3 protein: CATSDGTRGDTEAFF
CDR3 DNA: TGTGCCACCAGTGACGGGACCCGCGGGGACACTGAAGCTTTCTTT

J gene: TRBJ1-6
clone size: NA
V gene: TRBV7-8
D gene: NA
CDR3 protein: CASSSDSYNSPLHF
CDR3 DNA: TGTGCCAGCAGCTCCGATAGCTATAATTCACCCCTCCACTTT

J gene: TRBJ1-4
clone size: NA
V gene: TRBV12-3/TRBV12-4
D gene: TRBD1
CDR3 protein: CASSLTGNEKLFF
CDR3 DNA: TGTGCCAGCAGCCTGACAGGGAATGAAAAACTGTTTTTT

J gene: TRBJ1-1
clone size: NA
V gene: TRBV29-1
D gene: NA
CDR3 protein: CSVQASEAEAFF
CDR3 DNA: TGCAGCGTCCAGGCCTCGGAGGCTGAAGCTTTCTTT

J gene: TRBJ1-1
clone size: NA
V gene: TRBV7-2
D gene: NA
CDR3 protein: CASSYKFNTEAFF
CDR3 DNA: TGTGCCAGCTCTTACAAGTTCAACACTGAAGCTTTCTTT

J gene: TRBJ1-4
clone size: NA
V gene: TRBV24-1
D gene: NA
CDR3 protein: CATSPGAGNEKLFF
CDR3 DNA: TGTGCCACCAGCCCAGGTGCGGGTAATGAAAAACTGTTTTTT

J gene: TRBJ2-7
clone size: NA
V gene: TRBV19
D gene: TRBD1
CDR3 protein: CASHDRGWWRELHEQYF
CDR3 DNA: TGTGCCAGCCACGACAGGGGGTGGTGGCGGGAGCTCCACGAGCAGTACTTC

J gene: TRBJ2-3
clone size: once
V gene: TRBV5-6
D gene: NA
CDR3 protein: CASSLVGQSTDTQYF
CDR3 DNA: TGTGCCAGCAGCTTGGTGGGGCAGAGCACAGATACGCAGTATTTT

J gene: TRBJ1-6
clone size: NA
V gene: TRBV28
D gene: NA
CDR3 protein: CASSLSQGRRNSPLHF
CDR3 DNA: TGTGCCAGCAGTTTATCCCAGGGAAGGCGCAATTCACCCCTCCACTTT

J gene: TRBJ1-5
clone size: NA
V gene: TRBV28
D gene: TRBD1
CDR3 protein: CASSPPTGSISNQPQHF
CDR3 DNA: TGTGCCAGCAGTCCACCGACAGGGAGTATTAGCAATCAGCCCCAGCATTTT

J gene: TRBJ2-1
clone size: NA
V gene: TRBV3-1/TRBV3-2
D gene: NA
CDR3 protein: CASSQDSAIAFSSYNEQFF
CDR3 DNA: TGTGCCAGCAGCCAAGATAGCGCAATAGCCTTTAGCTCCTACAATGAGCAGTTCTTC

J gene: TRBJ1-1
clone size: NA
V gene: TRBV28
D gene: NA
CDR3 protein: CASSFLENTEAFF
CDR3 DNA: TGTGCCAGCAGTTTTTTAGAGAACACTGAAGCTTTCTTT

J gene: TRBJ2-5
clone size: NA
V gene: TRBV5-1
D gene: NA
CDR3 protein: CASSLDQQETQYF
CDR3 DNA: TGCGCCAGCAGCTTGGACCAGCAAGAGACCCAGTACTTC

J gene: TRBJ2-5
clone size: NA
V gene: TRBV15
D gene: TRBD1
CDR3 protein: CATSSQTGDGETQYF
CDR3 DNA: TGTGCCACCAGCAGCCAGACAGGGGACGGGGAGACCCAGTACTTC

J gene: TRBJ2-3
clone size: NA
V gene: TRBV29-1
D gene: TRBD1
CDR3 protein: CSAEGQLSDTQYF
CDR3 DNA: TGCAGCGCCGAGGGACAGCTCTCGGATACGCAGTATTTT

J gene: TRBJ1-1
clone size: NA
V gene: TRBV6-5
D gene: TRBD1
CDR3 protein: CASSYGQGTEAFF
CDR3 DNA: TGTGCCAGCAGTTACGGACAGGGCACTGAAGCTTTCTTT

J gene: TRBJ1-3
clone size: NA
V gene: TRBV9
D gene: TRBD1
CDR3 protein: CASSGDRVSGNTIYF
CDR3 DNA: TGTGCCAGCAGCGGGGACAGGGTCTCTGGAAACACCATATATTTT

J gene: TRBJ2-5
clone size: NA
V gene: TRBV5-1
D gene: TRBD2
CDR3 protein: CASKWAGGSETQYF
CDR3 DNA: TGCGCCAGCAAGTGGGCGGGAGGTTCCGAGACCCAGTACTTC

J gene: TRBJ1-5
clone size: NA
V gene: TRBV5-6
D gene: NA
CDR3 protein: CASSSYYSNQPQHF
CDR3 DNA: TGTGCCAGCAGCTCCTATTATAGCAATCAGCCCCAGCATTTT

J gene: TRBJ2-3
clone size: NA
V gene: TRBV29-1
D gene: NA
CDR3 protein: CSVGAPSTDTQYF
CDR3 DNA: TGCAGCGTTGGGGCACCTAGCACAGATACGCAGTATTTT

J gene: TRBJ2-1
clone size: NA
V gene: TRBV11-2
D gene: NA
CDR3 protein: CASSLPGVNEQFF
CDR3 DNA: TGTGCCAGCAGCTTACCAGGGGTCAATGAGCAGTTCTTC

J gene: TRBJ1-2
clone size: NA
V gene: TRBV12-3/TRBV12-4
D gene: TRBD1
CDR3 protein: CASSFQQGTYHTF
CDR3 DNA: TGTGCCAGCAGTTTTCAACAGGGGACTTACCACACCTTC

J gene: TRBJ1-4
clone size: NA
V gene: TRBV3-1/TRBV3-2
D gene: NA
CDR3 protein: CASSLGQRGNEKLFF
CDR3 DNA: TGTGCCAGCAGCCTAGGACAGCGGGGGAATGAAAAACTGTTTTTT

J gene: TRBJ2-5
clone size: NA
V gene: TRBV5-1
D gene: TRBD2
CDR3 protein: CASRGLAGLMETQYF
CDR3 DNA: TGCGCCAGCAGGGGGTTAGCGGGATTAATGGAGACCCAGTACTTC

J gene: TRBJ2-6
clone size: NA
V gene: TRBV29-1
D gene: TRBD1
CDR3 protein: CSVSGTGVTGANVLTF
CDR3 DNA: TGCAGCGTATCCGGGACAGGGGTTACTGGGGCCAACGTCCTGACTTTC

J gene: TRBJ2-7
clone size: NA
V gene: TRBV5-1
D gene: NA
CDR3 protein: CASSLGVFYEQYF
CDR3 DNA: TGCGCCAGCAGCTTGGGAGTCTTCTACGAGCAGTACTTC